Following are 16 T cell receptor beta chains from one sample sequenced in a study of T cells after yellow fever vaccination. TCRdb reprocessed the 5' RACE reads via MiXCR and lists one record per CDR3 protein. This repertoire shows approximately 250,000 distinct CDR3 sequences, approximately 6.3% found once; its top ten account for 0.85% to 1.2%. This material consisted of CD4+ T cells sorted from PBMCs, taken on the day of the yellow fever booster vaccination. Every receptor here comes from a man aged 25-45 years who received the YFV17D yellow fever vaccine.

This clonotype was observed many times. The chain employs TRBV5-6 and TRBJ1-2, with D maybe TRBD1 (6 bases). Trimming took 1 base from V and 12 from J, leaving 16 bases between them. The CDR3 has 13 amino acids. Germline CDR1 and CDR2: SGHDT and YYEEEE. The CDR3 spells CASSLRRTAEDTF. The CDR3 region has the DNA TGTGCCAGCAGCTTGCGGAGGACAGCGGAGGACACCTTC.

The genes are TRBV7-9 and TRBJ2-1, with 9 nucleotides matching TRBD2. The CDR3 length is 15 residues. Germline V gene lookup returns CDR1 SEHNR and CDR2 FQNEAQ (reference sequence). V trimming: 7 bases; J trimming: 4 bases; junction bases outside the gene matches: 8. The CDR3 loop reads CASTIAGASYNEQFF. CDR3 bases: TGTGCCAGCACCATAGCGGGAGCGTCTTACAATGAGCAGTTCTTC.

The chain joins TRBV5-1 to TRBJ1-4; D gene unclear. This CDR3 contains 12 residues. Looked up from germline, CDR1 is SGHRS and CDR2 is YFSETQ. The V end lost 4 bases, the J end lost 6 bases, and 7 bases lay between the germline ends. The CDR3 protein is CASSGRDEKLFF. CDR3 coding DNA: TGCGCCAGCAGCGGTAGGGATGAAAAACTGTTTTTT.

This clonotype was seen many times. V gene TRBV12-3 or TRBV12-4 combines with J gene TRBJ2-5, with D possibly being TRBD1 (7 bases). The CDR3 runs to 14 residues. Between the trimmed V and J ends, which lost 4 bases and 5 bases, there was a span of 14 bases. The CDR3: CASSWRGRGETQYF. CDR3 sequence (DNA): TGTGCCAGCAGTTGGAGGGGGCGCGGGGAGACCCAGTACTTC.

For this clonotype: This could be a read error, since a much larger clone is one nucleotide away. This chain links TRBV12-3 or TRBV12-4 with TRBJ2-4; D remains unclear. CDR3 length: 12 residues. With 3 bases removed from V and 1 base from J, the gap between germline ends came to 1 base. CDR3 DNA sequence: TGTGCCAGCAGTTTCGCCAAAAACATTCAGTACTTC. Its protein product is CASSFAKNIQYF.

The sample holds a few counts of this clonotype. V is TRBV4-3 and J is TRBJ1-2; D ambiguous. Germline V CDR1 and CDR2: LGHNA, YSLEER. The CDR3 runs 13 residues. V was trimmed by 0 bases and J by 8 bases, leaving 10 bases between them. The DNA for the CDR3 is TGCGCCAGCAGCCAAGATGCCTTTACCGGCTACACCTTC. It translates to CASSQDAFTGYTF.

The chain joins TRBV7-9 to TRBJ2-5; D uncertain. The CDR3 is 14 amino acids. From germline, CDR1 is SEHNR and CDR2 FQNEAQ (reference sequence). Trimming shortened V by 1 base and J by 2 bases, and 8 bases separated the two germline ends. The CDR3 loop is CASSLVRQQETQYF. Here the CDR3 DNA reads TGTGCCAGCAGCTTAGTACGCCAACAAGAGACCCAGTACTTC.

The V call is TRBV30, the J call TRBJ1-1; D may be TRBD1 (5 bases). The germline gives CDR1 GTSNPN, CDR2 SVGIG (reference sequence). The ends were cut back, 0 bases at V and 5 bases at J, with 25 bases in the middle. This CDR3 contains 18 residues. Written as DNA, the CDR3 is TGTGCCTGGAGTGTACGGGCAGGTGGTTCGGGGGTCTGGACTGAAGCTTTCTTT. This translates into CAWSVRAGGSGVWTEAFF. The whole variable domain, remainder taken from reference TRBV30 and TRBJ1-1, is SQTIHQWPATLVQPVGSPLSLECTVEGTSNPNLYWYRQAAGRGLQLLFYSVGIGQISSEVPQNLSASRPQDRQFILSSKKLLLSDSGFYLCAWSVRAGGSGVWTEAFFGQGTRLTVV.

V gene TRBV12-3 or TRBV12-4 combines with J gene TRBJ2-7, with D perhaps TRBD2 (6 bases). The CDR3 covers 17 residues. Trimming cost V 8 bases and J 0 bases, with 23 bases left between them. This chain's CDR3 is CASCSPKGDLSSYEQYF. DNA of the CDR3: TGTGCCAGCTGCAGTCCTAAAGGGGACTTAAGCTCCTACGAGCAGTACTTC.

This clonotype showed up many times. This chain joins TRBV29-1 and TRBJ2-7; 7 bases are shared with TRBD2. The CDR3 totals 13 residues. The germline CDR1 and CDR2 sequences are SQVTM and ANQGSEA. The V and J ends lost 7 bases and 7 bases, in that order; junction bases with no gene match: 13. The chain's CDR3 is CSARGVLIWEQYF. DNA of the CDR3: TGCAGCGCTCGGGGGGTTCTCATTTGGGAGCAGTACTTC.

This clonotype was observed many times. The J gene is TRBJ1-6, the V gene TRBV6-6, with D possibly matching TRBD1 (5 bases). V lost 0 bases and J 10 bases, leaving 7 bases between the germline ends. The germline V gene has CDR1 MNHNY and CDR2 SVGAGI (reference sequence). The CDR3 totals 13 residues. For the CDR3, the DNA is TGTGCCAGCAGTTACTCCCGGGACTCACCCCTCCACTTT. Encoded protein: CASSYSRDSPLHF.

The chain carries TRBV28 and TRBJ2-1; TRBD1 aligns across 8 bases. The CDR3 is made up of 14 amino acids. V gave up 6 bases and J gave up 7 bases; unmatched junction bases: 8. CDR1 is MDHEN, CDR2 SYDVKM, per germline. CDR3 in amino acids: CASSFTGTGNEQFF. As DNA, the CDR3 is TGTGCCAGCAGCTTCACCGGGACAGGTAATGAGCAGTTCTTC.

This clonotype has a count of ten or more. V and J are TRBV5-1 and TRBJ2-3; 8 positions agree with TRBD1. V shed 2 bases and J 1 base; nucleotides not matched to a gene: 3. The germline CDR1 and CDR2 sequences are SGHRS and YFSETQ. CDR3 length equals 15 residues. The CDR3 DNA sequence: TGCGCCAGCAGCTTACCGGGACAGGGCACAGATACGCAGTATTTT. As protein: CASSLPGQGTDTQYF.

The sample holds a few counts of this clonotype. The chain recombines TRBV20-1 with TRBJ2-5; tentatively, D is TRBD2 (5 bases). This CDR3 contains 11 residues. From germline, CDR1 is DFQATT and CDR2 SNEGSKA (reference sequence). V was trimmed by 8 bases and J by 4 bases, leaving 11 bases between them. CDR3 DNA: TGCAGTCAGAGGGCTTTAGAGACCCAGTACTTC. Encoded protein: CSQRALETQYF.

This clonotype was recorded many times. The CDR3 region is CATSNRGGQETQYF. The DNA of the CDR3 is TGTGCCACCAGCAACAGGGGGGGGCAAGAGACCCAGTACTTC. V gene TRBV15 combines with J gene TRBJ2-5; possible D gene TRBD1, 8 bases. Trimming took 4 bases from V and 2 from J, leaving 11 bases between them. Per the germline V gene, CDR1 is LNHNV and CDR2 is YYDKDF (reference sequence). The CDR3 runs to 14 residues.

This clonotype was counted many times. V usage is TRBV3-1 and J usage is TRBJ2-3, with TRBD2 identical over 7 bases. There are 14 residues in the CDR3. The germline CDR1 and CDR2 sequences are LGHDT and YNNKEL (reference sequence). J was trimmed by 4 bases and V by 1 base; bases with no gene match: 2. In DNA, the CDR3 is TGTGCCAGCAGCCAAGGCGGGAGTTCAGATACGCAGTATTTT. Its translation is CASSQGGSSDTQYF.